This T cell receptor (beta chain) originates from a study of T cell changes during pregnancy in multiple sclerosis (dated by TCRdb to 2018 to 2020). About the full investigation: The study examined how the T cell repertoire changed over the course of pregnancy in women with multiple sclerosis.

Library prep was done by the immunoSEQ multiplex PCR assay. The source is immuneACCESS, and TCRdb retained only in-frame sequences with V and J called. Part of the clones is not carried over; for the studies checked, unresolved V genes explain less than half of this, and the remainder is unexplained. This sample lists about 52,000 clones; roughly nine tenths were detected once. Roughly 0.36% of the sample lies in the top ten. Via the germline V gene, CDR1 is LGHNT and CDR2 FRNRAP. The CDR3 contains 13 residues, cysteine and phenylalanine counted. Of all the DNA, just the CDR3 is kept, 39 bases in frame from base 1. V gives up 3 bases and J gives up 8 bases, and the segment between their germline ends measures 13 bases. To note about this clone: Its recognized antigen is unknown. Base qualities were left out, and no much larger clone turns up one base away.

The rearrangement joined TRBV12-5 to TRBJ1-2; no confident D gene assignment can be made. Sequences were derived from CD4+ T cells from peripheral blood mononuclear cells, sampled before pregnancy. This receptor was obtained from a female donor with multiple sclerosis, enrolled in a pregnancy study. Here the CDR3 is given as CASGFSGDSGYTF. The nucleotides are TGTGCTAGTGGTTTCAGCGGGGATTCGGGCTACACCTTC.